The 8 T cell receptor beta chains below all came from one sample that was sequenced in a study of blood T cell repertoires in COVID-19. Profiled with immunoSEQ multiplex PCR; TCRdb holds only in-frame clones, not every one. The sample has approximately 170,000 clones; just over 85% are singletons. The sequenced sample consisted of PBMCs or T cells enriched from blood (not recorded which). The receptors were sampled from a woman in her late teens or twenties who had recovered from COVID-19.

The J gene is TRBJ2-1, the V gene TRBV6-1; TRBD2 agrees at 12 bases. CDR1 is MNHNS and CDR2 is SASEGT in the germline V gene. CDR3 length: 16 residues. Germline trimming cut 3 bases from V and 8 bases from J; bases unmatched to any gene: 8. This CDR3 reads CASSDPSGRAFYEQFF. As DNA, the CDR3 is TGTGCCAGCAGTGACCCTAGCGGGAGGGCCTTCTATGAGCAGTTCTTC.

CDR3 sequence reads: CASSFRLAGGPMREYEQYF. DNA of the CDR3: TGTGCCAGCAGTTTCCGACTAGCGGGAGGGCCAATGCGAGAGTACGAGCAGTACTTC. This chain uses TRBV6-2 or TRBV6-3 with TRBJ2-7; 14 nucleotides align to TRBD2. The CDR3 runs 19 residues. V shed 4 bases and J 4 bases; nucleotides not matched to a gene: 15. Germline V gene lookup returns CDR1 MNHEY and CDR2 SVGEGT.

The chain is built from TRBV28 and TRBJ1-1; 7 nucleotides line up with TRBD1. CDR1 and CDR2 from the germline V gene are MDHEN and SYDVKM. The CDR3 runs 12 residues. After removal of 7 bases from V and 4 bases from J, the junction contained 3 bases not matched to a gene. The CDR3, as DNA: TGTGCCAGCAAGGGACAGAGCACTGAAGCTTTCTTT. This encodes CASKGQSTEAFF. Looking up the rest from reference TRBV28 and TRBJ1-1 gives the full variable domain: DVKVTQSSRYLVKRTGEKVFLECVQDMDHENMFWYRQDPGLGLRLIYFSYDVKMKEKGDIPEGYSVSREKKERFSLILESASTNQTSMYLCASKGQSTEAFFGQGTRLTVV.

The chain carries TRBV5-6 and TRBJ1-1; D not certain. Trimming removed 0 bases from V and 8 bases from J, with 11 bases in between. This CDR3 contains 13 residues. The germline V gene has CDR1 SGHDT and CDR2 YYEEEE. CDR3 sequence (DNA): TGTGCCAGCAGCTTGGCCCTACCCAGGGAAGCTTTCTTT. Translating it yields CASSLALPREAFF.

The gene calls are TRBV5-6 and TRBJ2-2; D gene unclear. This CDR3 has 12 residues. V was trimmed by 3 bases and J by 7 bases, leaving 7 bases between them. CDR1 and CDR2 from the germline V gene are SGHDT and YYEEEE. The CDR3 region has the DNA TGTGCCAGCAGCTCTCGCGGCGGGGAGCTGTTTTTT. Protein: CASSSRGGELFF.

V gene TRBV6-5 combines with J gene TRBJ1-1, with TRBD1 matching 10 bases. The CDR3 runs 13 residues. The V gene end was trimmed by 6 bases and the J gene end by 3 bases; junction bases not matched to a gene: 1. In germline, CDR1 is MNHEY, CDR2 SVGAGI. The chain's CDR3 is CASRGTGDTEAFF. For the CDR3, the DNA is TGTGCCAGCAGAGGGACAGGGGACACTGAAGCTTTCTTT.

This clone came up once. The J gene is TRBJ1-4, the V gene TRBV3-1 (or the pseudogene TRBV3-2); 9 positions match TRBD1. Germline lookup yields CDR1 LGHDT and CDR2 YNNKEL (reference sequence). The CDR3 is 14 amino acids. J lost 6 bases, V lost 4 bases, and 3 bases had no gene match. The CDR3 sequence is CASSLGTGHEKLFF. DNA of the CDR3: TGTGCCAGCAGCCTAGGGACAGGGCATGAAAAACTGTTTTTT.

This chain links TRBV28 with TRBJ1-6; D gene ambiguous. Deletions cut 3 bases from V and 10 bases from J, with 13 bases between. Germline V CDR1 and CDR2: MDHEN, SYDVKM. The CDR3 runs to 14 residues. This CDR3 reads CASSFFARGSPLHF. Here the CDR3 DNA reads TGTGCCAGCAGTTTTTTTGCAAGAGGGTCACCCCTCCACTTT.